The next 26 T cell receptor beta chains were all read from a single sample in a study of blood T cell repertoires in COVID-19. TCRdb's copy holds only in-frame clones and misses some; the assay was immunoSEQ multiplex PCR. In the table there are roughly 120,000 clones, around 80% of which are singletons. The sequencing sample was made of peripheral blood. The receptors originated from a man aged 65-85 years with acute or convalescent COVID-19.

The V and J genes are TRBV2 and TRBJ2-5, with D possibly TRBD2 on 5 matching bases. The CDR3 runs to 14 residues. Germline lookup yields CDR1 SNHLY and CDR2 FYNNEI. The germline V and J ends were trimmed by 5 bases and 0 bases, with 10 bases remaining between them. CDR3 sequence reads: CASSRPGNQETQYF. The CDR3 DNA reads TGTGCCAGCAGTCGACCGGGGAACCAAGAGACCCAGTACTTC.

The CDR3 loop is CASSLVQGNTEAFF. The CDR3, as DNA: TGTGCCAGCAGCTTAGTCCAGGGGAACACTGAAGCTTTCTTT. This chain connects TRBV7-2 to TRBJ1-1, with a weak D call TRBD1 (5 bases). The CDR3 has 14 residues. In germline, CDR1 is SGHTA, CDR2 FQGNSA. Trimming took off 1 base at V and 1 base at J, with 7 bases between the two ends.

This sequence joins TRBV11-2 and TRBJ1-1, with 9 bases that match TRBD1. Germline lookup yields CDR1 SGHAT and CDR2 FQNNGV. The CDR3 consists of 16 residues. The trim removed 3 bases at V and 3 bases at J, leaving 8 bases unmatched. The CDR3 is CASSFRDRGTDTEAFF. CDR3 DNA sequence: TGTGCCAGCAGCTTCCGCGACAGGGGGACCGACACTGAAGCTTTCTTT.

This sequence joins TRBV10-1 and TRBJ2-3; D remains unclear. The CDR3 is 13 residues long. From germline, CDR1 is WNHNN and CDR2 SYGVQD (reference sequence). V lost 2 bases and J 4 bases, leaving 7 bases between the germline ends. CDR3 sequence (DNA): TGCGCCAGCAGTGAGAGCGAAGCAGATACGCAGTATTTT. This gives the protein CASSESEADTQYF.

This clone was seen once. The J gene is TRBJ2-5, the V gene TRBV5-1; D is perhaps TRBD1 (5 bases). The CDR3 has 14 amino acids. Germline V lookup: CDR1 SGHRS, CDR2 YFSETQ. Trimming left V 2 bases short and J 2 bases short, with 10 bases between. CDR3 sequence: CASSFLTAQETQYF. In DNA form, the CDR3 reads TGCGCCAGCAGCTTTCTGACAGCGCAAGAGACCCAGTACTTC.

The J gene is TRBJ2-3, the V gene TRBV6-1, with 14 bases lining up with TRBD2. Trimming took 4 bases from V and 4 from J; bases not matched to a gene: 7. Germline CDR1 and CDR2: MNHNS and SASEGT. The CDR3 is 17 amino acids. The CDR3 DNA reads TGTGCCAGCAGTGGAAGACTAGCGGGGGGGCTCGCAGATACGCAGTATTTT. Its protein product is CASSGRLAGGLADTQYF.

J is TRBJ1-1 and V is TRBV20-1; no clear D. The V end was cut by 3 bases, the J end by 0 bases, with 8 bases between. CDR3 length: 13 amino acids. Germline CDR1 reads DFQATT; CDR2 reads SNEGSKA (reference sequence). As DNA, the CDR3 is TGCAGTGCTAGTGTAGACTTGAACACTGAAGCTTTCTTT. Its protein is CSASVDLNTEAFF.

This clone was seen only once. The chain has TRBV28 and TRBJ2-3; TRBD2 matches at 9 bases. V lost 5 bases to trimming and J lost 2 bases; unmatched junction nucleotides: 5. The germline V gene has CDR1 MDHEN and CDR2 SYDVKM. CDR3 length: 15 residues. The DNA of the CDR3 is TGTGCCAGCAGTATAGCGGGGGCCACCACAGATACGCAGTATTTT. It translates to CASSIAGATTDTQYF. Supplemented by reference TRBV28 and TRBJ2-3, the full variable domain reads DVKVTQSSRYLVKRTGEKVFLECVQDMDHENMFWYRQDPGLGLRLIYFSYDVKMKEKGDIPEGYSVSREKKERFSLILESASTNQTSMYLCASSIAGATTDTQYFGPGTRLTVL.

The chain employs TRBV6-6 and TRBJ1-6, with D possibly being TRBD1 (6 bases). Germline values: CDR1 MNHNY, CDR2 SVGAGI (reference sequence). V shed 5 bases and J shed 7 bases, with 15 bases lying between them. The CDR3 has 15 amino acids. CDR3 residues: CASSLPGQGNSPLHF. The CDR3 DNA is TGTGCCAGCAGTCTCCCGGGACAAGGAAATTCACCCCTCCACTTT.

Turning to this clone: It is likely a read error, because the conserved phenylalanine at the end of the CDR3 is missing. This chain connects TRBV29-1 to TRBJ1-1; no definite D call. The CDR3 runs to 14 residues. Per germline, CDR1 SQVTM and CDR2 ANQGSEA. Between the trimmed V and J ends, which lost 3 bases and 7 bases, there was a span of 18 bases. This CDR3 reads CSVDSGILGGEAFL. In DNA, the CDR3 is TGCAGCGTTGATTCGGGGATCTTGGGAGGTGAAGCTTTCCTT.

Concerning this clone itself: A junction end diverges from the germline sequence, so it may reflect a read error. This chain uses TRBV6-1 with TRBJ1-2, with D hard to call. From germline, CDR1 is MNHNS and CDR2 SASEGT. This CDR3 spans 13 amino acids. The CDR3 coding sequence is TGTGCCAGCAGTGAAGCCACCAAAGGAGGCTTGGGATTC. It yields the protein CASSEATKGGLGF.

V gene TRBV6-2 or TRBV6-3 combines with J gene TRBJ1-6; D is uncertain. This CDR3 is 16 amino acids long. Trimming took off 0 bases at V and 2 bases at J, with 8 bases between the two ends. CDR1 is MNHEY and CDR2 is SVGEGT in the germline V gene. As DNA, the CDR3 is TGTGCCAGCAGTTACTCGGGAGATACCTATAATTCACCCCTCCACTTT. It yields the protein CASSYSGDTYNSPLHF.

This clone has only one observation. The chain employs TRBV10-2 and TRBJ1-5; D unclear. This CDR3 has 13 amino acids. Germline lookup yields CDR1 WSHSY and CDR2 SAAADI. V was trimmed by 2 bases and J by 2 bases, leaving 4 bases between them. This chain's CDR3 is CASSELGNQPQHF. The CDR3 DNA reads as TGCGCCAGCAGTGAGCTTGGCAATCAGCCCCAGCATTTT.

V gene TRBV18 combines with J gene TRBJ1-2; 9 nucleotides agree with TRBD1. This CDR3 is built from 17 residues. Germline-derived CDR1 and CDR2 are KGHSH and LQKENI. V gave up 6 bases and J gave up 5 bases; unmatched junction bases: 16. The CDR3 loop reads CASSPVPGQGPGYGYTF. The CDR3 DNA reads TGTGCCAGCTCTCCTGTCCCGGGACAGGGCCCTGGGTATGGCTACACCTTC.

This clone was recorded only once. The chain links TRBV12-5 to TRBJ1-3, with a possible D match to TRBD1 (5 bases). V was pared by 1 base and J by 1 base, with 5 bases between. The CDR3 loop spans 14 amino acids. CDR1 and CDR2 from the germline V gene are LGHNT and FRNRAP. The CDR3 bases are TGTGCTAGTGGTTTGGCAGGGTCTGGAAACACCATATATTTT. Residues: CASGLAGSGNTIYF. The whole variable domain, filled in from reference TRBV12-5 and TRBJ1-3, reads DARVTQTPRHKVTEMGQEVTMRCQPILGHNTVFWYRQTMMQGLELLAYFRNRAPLDDSGMPKDRFSAEMPDATLATLKIQPSEPRDSAVYFCASGLAGSGNTIYFGEGSWLTVV.

V gene TRBV7-2 combines with J gene TRBJ1-6; D perhaps matches TRBD1 (6 bases). The CDR3 has 16 amino acids. Germline V gives CDR1 SGHTA, CDR2 FQGNSA. Between the trimmed V and J ends, which lost 5 bases and 0 bases, there was a span of 11 bases. The CDR3 loop reads CASSLTGFSYNSPLHF. DNA for the CDR3: TGTGCCAGCAGCCTGACAGGTTTCTCCTATAATTCACCCCTCCACTTT.

The rearrangement links TRBV6-5 to TRBJ2-7; no firm D call. Per the germline V gene, CDR1 is MNHEY and CDR2 is SVGAGI. CDR3 length: 14 amino acids. V lost 6 bases and J 3 bases, leaving 15 bases between the germline ends. CDR3 residues: CASRTFSGFYEQYF. In DNA, the CDR3 is TGTGCCAGCAGAACTTTCTCAGGATTCTACGAGCAGTACTTC.

This chain connects TRBV3-1 (or the pseudogene TRBV3-2) to TRBJ1-2; D uncertain. Germline CDR1 and CDR2: LGHDT and YNNKEL (reference sequence). V was pared by 4 bases and J by 0 bases, with 9 bases between. The CDR3 runs 14 residues. The DNA for the CDR3 is TGTGCCAGCAGCCCTTCGGGTGCTAACTATGGCTACACCTTC. Translation: CASSPSGANYGYTF.

CDR3 residues: CASSLRRKGTEAFF. The CDR3 region has the DNA TGTGCCAGCAGCTTACGGAGGAAAGGCACTGAAGCTTTCTTT. This chain uses TRBV11-3 with TRBJ1-1; D gene unclear. The V gene lost 2 bases and the J gene lost 4 bases, with 11 bases spanning the gap. The CDR3 runs 14 residues. CDR1 and CDR2 (germline): SGHNT, YENEEA. Filled out from reference TRBV11-3 and TRBJ1-1, the complete variable domain reads EAGVVQSPRYKIIEKKQPVAFWCNPISGHNTLYWYLQNLGQGPELLIRYENEEAVDDSQLPKDRFSAERLKGVDSTLKIQPAELGDSAVYLCASSLRRKGTEAFFGQGTRLTVV.

The chain recombines TRBV19 with TRBJ2-5; weak D call: TRBD2 (6 bases). This CDR3 has 16 amino acids. Trimming removed 5 bases at V and 4 bases at J, with 20 bases between. Per germline, CDR1 LNHDA and CDR2 SQIVND (reference sequence). As DNA, the CDR3 is TGTGCCAGTAGTGCGCTGCCGGGACTGAGAGGAGAGACCCAGTACTTC. It yields the protein CASSALPGLRGETQYF.

The rearrangement uses TRBV28 and TRBJ2-1; 8 positions match TRBD1. V shed 3 bases, J shed 2 bases, and the junction held 9 bases outside the gene matches. Germline V lookup: CDR1 MDHEN, CDR2 SYDVKM. CDR3 length equals 17 residues. The CDR3 is CASSFPRTGLAYNEQFF. In nucleotides, the CDR3 is TGTGCCAGCAGTTTCCCTCGGACAGGGCTCGCCTACAATGAGCAGTTCTTC.

This chain links TRBV5-1 with TRBJ2-5; 10 bases are shared with TRBD1. The germline CDR1 and CDR2 sequences are SGHRS and YFSETQ. This CDR3 is 16 amino acids long. Trimming took 3 bases from V and 2 from J; bases not matched to a gene: 7. In nucleotides, the CDR3 is TGCGCCAGCAGCTGGAGACAGGGGGCGCCTCAAGAGACCCAGTACTTC. As protein: CASSWRQGAPQETQYF.

This chain uses TRBV4-1 with TRBJ2-7; TRBD1 matches 7 bases. The length of the CDR3 is 14 residues. Germline V CDR1 and CDR2: MGHRA, YSYEKL. Germline trimming cut 4 bases from V and 4 bases from J; bases unmatched to any gene: 7. CDR3 sequence (DNA): TGCGCCAGCAGCCGTGGACAGGTGGGGTACGAGCAGTACTTC. This sequence encodes CASSRGQVGYEQYF.

The V and J genes are TRBV2 and TRBJ1-5; weak D call: TRBD1 (6 bases). The length of the CDR3 is 15 residues. The V gene's germline CDR1 is SNHLY and CDR2 FYNNEI. V was shortened by 5 bases and J by 7 bases, with 18 bases between the two germline ends. CDR3 sequence (DNA): TGTGCCAGCAGTTCTTCACAGGGCAGCGGCCAGCCCCAGCATTTT. Its protein product is CASSSSQGSGQPQHF. The full variable domain, with the rest looked up from reference TRBV2 and TRBJ1-5, is EPEVTQTPSHQVTQMGQEVILRCVPISNHLYFYWYRQILGQKVEFLVSFYNNEISEKSEIFDDQFSVERPDGSNFTLKIRSTKLEDSAMYFCASSSSQGSGQPQHFGDGTRLSIL.

The chain couples TRBV24-1 to TRBJ2-2, with D possibly TRBD2 on 5 matching bases. The germline V gene encodes CDR1 KGHDR and CDR2 SFDVKD. V was clipped by 5 bases and J by 1 base, with 13 bases between them. The CDR3 has 16 residues. This CDR3 reads CATSARLLENTGELFF. The CDR3 coding sequence is TGTGCCACCAGTGCCCGGCTACTAGAGAACACCGGGGAGCTGTTTTTT.

The rearrangement joins TRBV5-1 to TRBJ1-3, with D perhaps matching TRBD1 (5 bases). The CDR3 covers 18 residues. The germline V gene encodes CDR1 SGHRS and CDR2 YFSETQ. With 1 base removed from V and 3 bases from J, the gap between germline ends came to 20 bases. Here the CDR3 reads CASSLSSAGSPFGNTIYF. CDR3 DNA: TGCGCCAGCAGCTTGAGTTCGGCAGGGTCACCTTTTGGAAACACCATATATTTT. Full variable domain (missing parts from reference TRBV5-1 and TRBJ1-3): KAGVTQTPRYLIKTRGQQVTLSCSPISGHRSVSWYQQTPGQGLQFLFEYFSETQRNKGNFPGRFSGRQFSNSRSEMNVSTLELGDSALYLCASSLSSAGSPFGNTIYFGEGSWLTVV.